The entry that follows covers one TCR beta chain sequence. Other DNA sequences of this sample code for an identical CDR3. Participant-given clinical history determined each cohort assignment. The sample comes from a study of blood T cell repertoires in COVID-19. Using immunoSEQ multiplex PCR, the repertoire was profiled, and TCRdb retains in-frame clones only, with some absent. Among around 170,000 clones listed, 88% were seen once. CDR3 length: 14 amino acids. Between the trimmed V and J ends, which lost 1 base and 1 base, there was a span of 4 bases. Germline lookup yields CDR1 SGHAT and CDR2 FQNNGV.

This sequence was found in a woman aged 18-30 years who had recovered from COVID-19. The gene calls are TRBV11-2 and TRBJ2-2; D not certain. The sequenced sample consisted of PBMCs or T cells enriched from blood (not recorded which). The CDR3 protein is CASSLVLNTGELFF. CDR3 in DNA: TGTGCCAGCAGCTTAGTCCTGAACACCGGGGAGCTGTTTTTT.